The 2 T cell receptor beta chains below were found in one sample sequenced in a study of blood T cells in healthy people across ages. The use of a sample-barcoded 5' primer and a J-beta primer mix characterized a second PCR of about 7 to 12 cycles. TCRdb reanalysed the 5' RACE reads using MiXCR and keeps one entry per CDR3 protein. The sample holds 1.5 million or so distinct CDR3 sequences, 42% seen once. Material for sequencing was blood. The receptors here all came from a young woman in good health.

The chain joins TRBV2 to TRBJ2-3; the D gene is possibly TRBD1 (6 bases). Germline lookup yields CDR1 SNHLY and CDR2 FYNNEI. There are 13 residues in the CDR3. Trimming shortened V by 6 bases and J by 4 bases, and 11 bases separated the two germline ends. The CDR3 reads CASRVDSPDTQYF. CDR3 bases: TGTGCCAGCAGGGTGGACAGCCCAGATACGCAGTATTTT.

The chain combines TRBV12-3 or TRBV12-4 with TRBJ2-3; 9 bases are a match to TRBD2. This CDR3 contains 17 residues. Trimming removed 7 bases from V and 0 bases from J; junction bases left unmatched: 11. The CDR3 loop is CASTTLAGAPSTDTQYF. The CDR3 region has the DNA TGTGCCAGCACCACTTTAGCGGGGGCACCTAGCACAGATACGCAGTATTTT.